What follows are 29 T cell receptor beta chains derived from one specimen sequenced in a study of cytomegalovirus exposure and HLA in healthy donors. Clones were read by immunoSEQ multiplex PCR, and TCRdb kept only the in-frame ones, dropping some. The sample includes more than 95,000 clones, more than 70% of them seen just once. The sequenced sample consisted of PBMCs. Source of these receptors: a man aged 18 to 30 in good health and CMV-seronegative.

The chain is built from TRBV19 and TRBJ2-4; 16 positions agree with TRBD2. This CDR3 has 16 amino acids. Germline loops: CDR1 LNHDA, CDR2 SQIVND (reference sequence). Trimming removed 7 bases from V and 10 bases from J; junction bases left unmatched: 10. The CDR3: CASTLGGTSGRGIQYF. The CDR3 coding sequence is TGTGCCAGTACCCTGGGGGGGACTAGCGGGAGGGGGATTCAGTACTTC.

The genes are TRBV27 and TRBJ1-2; the D gene is possibly TRBD1 (6 bases). Germline V gives CDR1 MNHEY, CDR2 SMNVEV (reference sequence). Trimming left V 0 bases short and J 7 bases short, with 27 bases between. The CDR3 runs to 19 residues. CDR3 residues: CASSLSGRSSDRTVAGYTF. The CDR3 region has the DNA TGTGCCAGCAGTTTATCGGGGCGTTCGTCAGACAGGACGGTCGCTGGCTACACCTTC.

J is TRBJ2-7 and V is TRBV5-1; 8 bases agree with TRBD2. CDR3 size: 15 residues. The germline CDR1 and CDR2 sequences are SGHRS and YFSETQ. Germline trimming cut 0 bases from V and 3 bases from J; bases unmatched to any gene: 5. CDR3: CASSLADREGYEQYF. DNA of the CDR3: TGCGCCAGCAGCTTGGCCGACCGGGAGGGCTACGAGCAGTACTTC.

Points on this clone: A junction end diverges from the germline sequence, so it may reflect a read error. The chain joins TRBV7-7 to TRBJ2-3, with 7 bases identical to TRBD1. The CDR3 is 14 amino acids. Germline-derived CDR1 and CDR2 are SSHAT and FNYEAQ (reference sequence). CDR3 bases: TGTGCTAGCAGCATGGGACAGTTTACAGATACGCAGTATTTT. This translates into CASSMGQFTDTQYF.

V usage is TRBV5-4 and J usage is TRBJ1-6; D gene ambiguous. The CDR3 totals 18 residues. V was clipped by 0 bases and J by 3 bases, with 16 bases between them. Germline-derived CDR1 and CDR2 are SGHNT and YYREEE (reference sequence). CDR3 DNA: TGTGCCAGCAGCTTGGACCCGCCGGCTCAGGACTATAATTCACCCCTCCACTTT. It encodes CASSLDPPAQDYNSPLHF.

The V and J genes are TRBV5-4 and TRBJ2-5; maybe TRBD1 (6 bases). Germline loops: CDR1 SGHNT, CDR2 YYREEE (reference sequence). This CDR3 has 15 amino acids. V dropped 0 bases and J dropped 1 base, with 10 bases sitting between them. CDR3 coding DNA: TGTGCCAGCAGCTTGGCACAGGGAGCCCAAGAGACCCAGTACTTC. Its translation is CASSLAQGAQETQYF.

The chain joins TRBV18 to TRBJ1-2; 9 nucleotides line up with TRBD1. V trimming: 0 bases; J trimming: 10 bases; junction bases outside the gene matches: 12. CDR3 length: 16 residues. Per the germline V gene, CDR1 is KGHSH and CDR2 is LQKENI. The chain's CDR3 is CASSPPGQGGLKSYTF. CDR3 in DNA: TGTGCCAGCTCACCACCGGGACAGGGAGGCCTAAAATCCTACACCTTC.

This clone has a single count. The gene calls are TRBV5-8 and TRBJ2-3, with D unclear. There are 14 residues in the CDR3. The V gene's germline CDR1 is SGHTS and CDR2 YDEGEE. Trimming stripped 2 bases from V and 0 bases from J, with 7 bases between. The DNA for the CDR3 is TGTGCCAGCAGCTTTGGCGGTAGCACAGATACGCAGTATTTT. Translation: CASSFGGSTDTQYF. The complete variable domain, with remaining parts taken from reference TRBV5-8 and TRBJ2-3, reads EAGVTQSPTHLIKTRGQQATLRCSPISGHTSVYWYQQALGLGLQFLLWYDEGEERNRGNFPPRFSGRQFPNYSSELNVNALELEDSALYLCASSFGGSTDTQYFGPGTRLTVL.

The CDR3 sequence is CASSPRSRAVTGELFF. The CDR3 DNA follows: TGTGCCAGTAGTCCCCGTTCGCGGGCGGTCACCGGGGAGCTGTTTTTT. The V call is TRBV19, the J call TRBJ2-2; D is possibly TRBD2 (5 bases). Trimming stripped 5 bases from V and 4 bases from J, with 17 bases between. There are 16 residues in the CDR3. The germline CDR1 and CDR2 sequences are LNHDA and SQIVND (reference sequence).

The CDR3 region is CASGPVGGDNEQFF. The DNA for the CDR3 is TGTGCTAGTGGTCCGGTGGGGGGGGACAATGAGCAGTTCTTC. J is TRBJ2-1 and V is TRBV12-5, with 7 bases aligning to TRBD2. CDR1 and CDR2 from the germline V gene are LGHNT and FRNRAP. J was trimmed by 5 bases and V by 5 bases; bases with no gene match: 6. The CDR3 runs 14 residues.

The V call is TRBV6-6, the J call TRBJ2-7, with 9 bases matching TRBD1. Per germline, CDR1 MNHNY and CDR2 SVGAGI (reference sequence). The length of the CDR3 is 12 residues. The junction had 4 bases not matched to a gene; V was cut back by 10 bases and J by 3 bases. The CDR3 protein is CATGQGLYEQYF. The DNA for the CDR3 is TGTGCCACGGGACAGGGACTCTACGAGCAGTACTTC.

The CDR3 sequence is CASSLFGTRDNEQFF. As DNA, the CDR3 is TGTGCCAGCAGCTTATTCGGGACTAGAGACAATGAGCAGTTCTTC. The chain joins TRBV7-8 to TRBJ2-1; 8 nucleotides align to TRBD2. CDR1 and CDR2 (germline): SGHVS, FQNEAQ. This CDR3 comprises 15 residues. V was pared by 2 bases and J by 5 bases, with 5 bases of the junction left unmatched.

J is TRBJ2-5 and V is TRBV5-5; 7 nucleotides line up with TRBD2. V was clipped by 2 bases and J by 2 bases; unmatched bases: 6. The CDR3 has 15 residues. The V gene's germline CDR1 is SGHKS and CDR2 YYEKEE (reference sequence). This CDR3 reads CASSFGAGRQETQYF. The CDR3 region has the DNA TGTGCCAGCAGCTTTGGAGCCGGGAGGCAAGAGACCCAGTACTTC.

The CDR3 DNA follows: TGTGCCAGCAGTTCCCCTCCCACCGGGGAGCTGTTTTTT. Translation: CASSSPPTGELFF. V gene TRBV5-5 combines with J gene TRBJ2-2; D is undetermined. Germline V gene sequence: CDR1 SGHKS, CDR2 YYEKEE (reference sequence). Trimming removed 5 bases at V and 4 bases at J, with 9 bases between. The CDR3 extends over 13 amino acids.

The chain couples TRBV4-2 to TRBJ2-1; TRBD2 matches at 13 bases. Germline values: CDR1 LGHNA, CDR2 YNFKEQ. The CDR3 has 18 amino acids. V trimming: 1 base; J trimming: 7 bases; junction bases outside the gene matches: 10. CDR3 nucleotide sequence: TGTGCCAGCAGCCAAGGTGGGGGTCAACTAGCGGGAGGGAATGAGCAGTTCTTC. Protein product: CASSQGGGQLAGGNEQFF.

The chain links TRBV25-1 to TRBJ2-5; 7 nucleotides match TRBD1. Germline trimming cut 1 base from V and 4 bases from J; bases unmatched to any gene: 6. The germline gives CDR1 MGHDK, CDR2 SYGVNS. This CDR3 spans 15 amino acids. CDR3 amino acids: CASSEWRGGRETQYF. CDR3 bases: TGTGCCAGCAGTGAATGGCGAGGGGGCAGAGAGACCCAGTACTTC.

V is TRBV7-9 and J is TRBJ2-5, with unresolved D. CDR3 length: 11 amino acids. The germline gives CDR1 SEHNR, CDR2 FQNEAQ (reference sequence). The V end lost 4 bases, the J end lost 3 bases, and 3 bases lay between the germline ends. DNA for the CDR3: TGTGCCAGCAGCTCGGAAGAGACCCAGTACTTC. Residues: CASSSEETQYF.

This clone was counted between two and nine times. The gene calls are TRBV6-5 and TRBJ1-2, with D tentatively TRBD1 (5 bases). The CDR3 length is 14 residues. Germline V CDR1 and CDR2: MNHEY, SVGAGI. Trimming took 4 bases from V and 4 from J, leaving 13 bases between them. In DNA form, the CDR3 reads TGTGCCAGCAGTTCGGGGGGTCGCGGCTATGGCTACACCTTC. Its protein is CASSSGGRGYGYTF.

The J gene is TRBJ1-1, the V gene TRBV19; TRBD1 matches at 8 bases. This CDR3 is 15 amino acids long. Germline loops: CDR1 LNHDA, CDR2 SQIVND (reference sequence). J gave up 1 base and V 4 bases, and 5 bases lay outside the gene matches. CDR3 coding DNA: TGTGCCAGTAGTAACGCACAGGGGGAGAACACTGAAGCTTTCTTT. Translated, it gives CASSNAQGENTEAFF.

The chain has TRBV19 and TRBJ2-2; TRBD1 matches at 12 bases. CDR1 is LNHDA and CDR2 is SQIVND in the germline V gene (reference sequence). The CDR3 consists of 16 residues. V was clipped by 6 bases and J by 3 bases; unmatched bases: 5. DNA for the CDR3: TGTGCCAGTAGCGATGGGACAGGGGGCGACACCGGGGAGCTGTTTTTT. It is translated as CASSDGTGGDTGELFF. The full variable domain, with the rest looked up from reference TRBV19 and TRBJ2-2, is DGGITQSPKYLFRKEGQNVTLSCEQNLNHDAMYWYRQDPGQGLRLIYYSQIVNDFQKGDIAEGYSVSREKKESFPLTVTSAQKNPTAFYLCASSDGTGGDTGELFFGEGSRLTVL.

This clone was observed many times. The V call is TRBV10-3, the J call TRBJ1-1, with a weak D call TRBD1 (5 bases). Germline lookup yields CDR1 ENHRY and CDR2 SYGVKD. There are 13 residues in the CDR3. Deletions cut 3 bases from V and 11 bases from J, with 16 bases between. The CDR3: CAISDSQGLRAFF. The CDR3 region has the DNA TGTGCCATCAGTGATTCCCAGGGCTTAAGGGCTTTCTTT.

The chain is built from TRBV4-1 and TRBJ2-5; tentative D call: TRBD1 (6 bases). The CDR3 runs to 14 residues. V was cut by 3 bases and J by 0 bases, with 8 bases left in between. Germline loops: CDR1 MGHRA, CDR2 YSYEKL. The CDR3 DNA sequence: TGCGCCAGCAGCCAGCAGGGGAACCAAGAGACCCAGTACTTC. This sequence encodes CASSQQGNQETQYF.

The chain employs TRBV27 and TRBJ2-5, with 9 nucleotides matching TRBD1. The V segment lost 8 bases and the J segment 2 bases; nucleotides outside the gene matches: 6. CDR1 MNHEY and CDR2 SMNVEV come from the germline V gene (reference sequence). The CDR3 contains 14 residues. DNA for the CDR3: TGTGCCAGCGGAAGACAGGGGGGACAAGAGACCCAGTACTTC. It specifies CASGRQGGQETQYF.

This clone was picked up a small number of times. The V and J genes are TRBV7-9 and TRBJ2-1; D not certain. V was cut by 0 bases and J by 5 bases, with 5 bases left in between. CDR3 length: 13 amino acids. Germline CDR1 is SEHNR and CDR2 is FQNEAQ (reference sequence). The DNA for the CDR3 is TGTGCCAGCAGCTTAGCCCCTCACAATGAGCAGTTCTTC. It codes for CASSLAPHNEQFF.

The V call is TRBV18, the J call TRBJ2-7; possibly TRBD1 for D (6 bases). Germline CDR1 reads KGHSH; CDR2 reads LQKENI. This CDR3 has 14 residues. Deletions cut 2 bases from V and 4 bases from J, with 12 bases between. The CDR3 region has the DNA TGTGCCAGCTCACCAGAAACAGGGTTATACGAGCAGTACTTC. Protein sequence: CASSPETGLYEQYF.

V usage is TRBV19 and J usage is TRBJ2-1; tentatively, D is TRBD2 (6 bases). The CDR3 has 12 residues. Germline-derived CDR1 and CDR2 are LNHDA and SQIVND (reference sequence). With 5 bases removed from V and 10 bases from J, the gap between germline ends came to 12 bases. The CDR3 nucleotides are TGTGCCAGTAGTGCGGGACCGATAGAGCAGTTCTTC. Protein: CASSAGPIEQFF.

In regard to this clone: The junction does not match germline at one end; this may be a read error. The rearrangement joins TRBV27 to TRBJ1-2; 7 bases are shared with TRBD1. CDR3 length: 14 residues. Germline V gene data show CDR1 as MNHEY and CDR2 as SMNVEV (reference sequence). CDR3 in DNA: TGTGCCAGCAGCTTATATACAGGGGCTTATGGCTACACCTTC. Its translation is CASSLYTGAYGYTF.

The genes are TRBV6-6 and TRBJ2-3; 9 bases line up with TRBD2. V shed 6 bases, J shed 2 bases, and the junction held 6 bases outside the gene matches. Germline V gives CDR1 MNHNY, CDR2 SVGAGI (reference sequence). The CDR3 extends over 15 amino acids. The CDR3 reads CASRGLAGPTDTQYF. The DNA of the CDR3 is TGTGCCAGCAGGGGCCTAGCGGGGCCCACAGATACGCAGTATTTT.

The chain uses TRBV6-1 and TRBJ1-5, with a possible D match to TRBD1 (5 bases). V was trimmed by 6 bases and J by 3 bases, leaving 12 bases between them. The CDR3 has 14 amino acids. Germline CDR1 reads MNHNS; CDR2 reads SASEGT. The CDR3 reads CASRAGLPNQPQHF. CDR3 sequence (DNA): TGTGCCAGCAGAGCAGGGTTGCCCAATCAGCCCCAGCATTTT.